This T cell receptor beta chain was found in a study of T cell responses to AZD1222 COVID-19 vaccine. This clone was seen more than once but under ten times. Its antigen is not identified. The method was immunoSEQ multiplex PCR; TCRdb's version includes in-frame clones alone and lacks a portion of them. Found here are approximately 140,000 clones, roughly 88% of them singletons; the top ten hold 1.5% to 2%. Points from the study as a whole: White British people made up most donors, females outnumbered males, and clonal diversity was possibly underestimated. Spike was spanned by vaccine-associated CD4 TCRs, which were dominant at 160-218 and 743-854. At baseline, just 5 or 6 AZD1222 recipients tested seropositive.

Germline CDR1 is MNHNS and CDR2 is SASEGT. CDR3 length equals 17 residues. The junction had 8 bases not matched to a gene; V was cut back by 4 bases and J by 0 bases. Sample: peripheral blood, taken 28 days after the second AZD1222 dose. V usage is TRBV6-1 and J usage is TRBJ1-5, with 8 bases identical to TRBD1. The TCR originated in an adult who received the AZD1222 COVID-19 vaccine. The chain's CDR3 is CASSGSVTGGSNQPQHF. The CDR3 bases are TGTGCCAGCAGTGGTAGTGTAACAGGGGGTAGCAATCAGCCCCAGCATTTT.